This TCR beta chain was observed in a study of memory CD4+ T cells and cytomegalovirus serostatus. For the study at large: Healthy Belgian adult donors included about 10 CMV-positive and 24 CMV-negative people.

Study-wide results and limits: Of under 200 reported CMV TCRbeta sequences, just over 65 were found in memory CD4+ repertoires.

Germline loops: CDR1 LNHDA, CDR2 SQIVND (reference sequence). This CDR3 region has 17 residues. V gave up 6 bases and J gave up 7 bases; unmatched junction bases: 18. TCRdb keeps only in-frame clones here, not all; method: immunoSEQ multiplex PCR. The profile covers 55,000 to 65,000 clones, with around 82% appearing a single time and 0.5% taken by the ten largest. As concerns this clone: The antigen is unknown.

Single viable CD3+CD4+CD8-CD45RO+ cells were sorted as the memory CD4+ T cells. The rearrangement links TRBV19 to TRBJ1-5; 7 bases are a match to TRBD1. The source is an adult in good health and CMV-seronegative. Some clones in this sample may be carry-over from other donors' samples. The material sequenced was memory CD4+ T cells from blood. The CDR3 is CASREGAGRTLGQPQHF. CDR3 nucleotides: TGTGCCAGTAGGGAGGGGGCGGGCCGAACCTTAGGCCAGCCCCAGCATTTT.